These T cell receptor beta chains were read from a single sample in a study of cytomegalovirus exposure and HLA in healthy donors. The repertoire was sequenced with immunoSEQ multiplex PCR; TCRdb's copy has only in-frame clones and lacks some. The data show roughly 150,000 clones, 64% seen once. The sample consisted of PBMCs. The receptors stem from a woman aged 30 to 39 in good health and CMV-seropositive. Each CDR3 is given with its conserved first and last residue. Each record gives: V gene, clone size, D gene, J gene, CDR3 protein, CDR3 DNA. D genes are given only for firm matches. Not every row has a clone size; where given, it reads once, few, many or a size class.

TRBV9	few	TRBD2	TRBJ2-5	CASSAPLSSGTSGVGETQYF	TGTGCCAGCAGCGCCCCCCTGTCGTCCGGGACTAGCGGGGTAGGAGAGACCCAGTACTTC
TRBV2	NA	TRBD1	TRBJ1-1	CASIPTGAPMNTEAFF	TGTGCCAGCATTCCGACAGGGGCGCCCATGAACACTGAAGCTTTCTTT
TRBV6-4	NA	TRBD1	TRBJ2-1	CATVTRDRGLPGFF	TGTGCCACCGTTACCCGGGACAGGGGATTACCCGGGTTCTTC
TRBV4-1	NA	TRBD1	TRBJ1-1	CASSQDRGQVNTEAFF	TGCGCCAGCAGCCAAGATCGGGGACAGGTGAACACTGAAGCTTTCTTT
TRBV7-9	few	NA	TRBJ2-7	CASSRLGALYEQYF	TGTGCCAGCAGCCGCCTGGGGGCCCTCTACGAGCAGTACTTC
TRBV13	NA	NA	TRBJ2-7	CASSPILAGYSYEQYF	TGTGCCAGCAGCCCTATCCTGGCGGGCTATAGCTACGAGCAGTACTTC
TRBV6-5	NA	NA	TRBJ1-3	CASRVQGAGNTIYF	TGTGCCAGCAGAGTACAGGGCGCTGGAAACACCATATATTTT
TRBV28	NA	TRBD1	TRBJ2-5	CASSDRVATQYF	TGTGCCAGCAGTGACAGGGTTGCGACCCAGTACTTC
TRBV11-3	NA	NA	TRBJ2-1	CASSLGLHNEQFF	TGTGCCAGCAGCTTGGGCCTCCACAATGAGCAGTTCTTC
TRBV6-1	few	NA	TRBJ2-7	CASIITHRTDYEQYF	TGTGCCAGCATAATAACTCACAGGACGGATTACGAGCAGTACTTC
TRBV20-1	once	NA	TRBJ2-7	CSAIYRAEQYF	TGCAGTGCTATCTACAGGGCCGAGCAGTACTTC
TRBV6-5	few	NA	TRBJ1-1	CASSYVSRVNTEAFF	TGTGCCAGCAGTTACGTAAGCCGGGTGAACACTGAAGCTTTCTTT
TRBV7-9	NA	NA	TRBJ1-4	CASSSGGLATNEKLFF	TGTGCCAGCAGCTCGGGGGGACTTGCAACTAATGAAAAACTGTTTTTT
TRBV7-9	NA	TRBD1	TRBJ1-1	CASSLERLGQGNTEAFF	TGTGCCAGCAGCTTAGAACGCCTGGGACAGGGGAACACTGAAGCTTTCTTT
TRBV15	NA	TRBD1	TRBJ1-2	CATSRARDRFDYGYTF	TGTGCCACCAGCAGGGCTAGGGACAGATTCGACTATGGCTACACCTTC
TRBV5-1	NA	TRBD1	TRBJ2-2	CASSGTVNTGELFF	TGCGCCAGCAGCGGGACAGTGAACACCGGGGAGCTGTTTTTT
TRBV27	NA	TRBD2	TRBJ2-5	CASRPRAGGVIETQYF	TGTGCCAGCAGACCGAGAGCGGGGGGAGTGATAGAGACCCAGTACTTC
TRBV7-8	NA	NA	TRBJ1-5	CASSLLNSNQPQHF	TGTGCCAGCAGCTTATTAAATAGCAATCAGCCCCAGCATTTT
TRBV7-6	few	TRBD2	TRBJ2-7	CASSIGTSGAGEQYF	TGTGCCAGCAGTATAGGGACTAGCGGGGCTGGTGAGCAGTACTTC
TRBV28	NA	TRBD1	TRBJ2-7	CVSSLELGTGPFF	TGTGTCAGCAGTTTAGAGCTTGGGACAGGCCCTTTCTTC
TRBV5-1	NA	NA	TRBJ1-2	CASSTKTGGVEYGYTF	TGCGCCAGCAGCACCAAGACAGGTGGGGTGGAATATGGCTACACCTTC
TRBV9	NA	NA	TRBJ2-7	CASSVGSQGIYEQYF	TGTGCCAGCAGCGTAGGGTCACAGGGCATCTACGAGCAGTACTTC
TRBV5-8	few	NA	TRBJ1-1	CAAPREVDTEAFF	TGTGCGGCCCCCCGGGAAGTGGACACTGAAGCTTTCTTT
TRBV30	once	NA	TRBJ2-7	CARGRRDNEQYF	TGTGCCCGCGGCAGACGGGACAACGAGCAGTACTTC
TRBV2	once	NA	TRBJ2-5	CASSDGGGETQYF	TGTGCCAGCAGTGACGGCGGAGGGGAGACCCAGTACTTC
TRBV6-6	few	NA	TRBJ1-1	CASSYNYWGEEAFF	TGTGCCAGCAGTTACAACTACTGGGGGGAAGAAGCTTTCTTT
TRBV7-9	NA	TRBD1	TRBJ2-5	CASSRGQGQETQYF	TGTGCCAGCAGCCGGGGACAGGGCCAAGAGACCCAGTACTTC